The clone carrying this T cell receptor beta chain has ten or more counts. Its antigen is unknown. Time point specified: newly diagnosed GD, antithyroid drugs for less than 3 months. PBMCs were the source of the RNA used for TCR sequencing. Construction of the TCR beta libraries employed iRepertoire HTBI primers in conjunction with Arm-PCR of CDR3 regions. TCRdb re-called the multiplex PCR reads through MiXCR, storing one row per CDR3 protein. The sample includes approximately 360,000 distinct CDR3 sequences, about an eighth of them seen just once. Germline-derived CDR1 and CDR2 are LGHNA and YSLEER. The CDR3 has 17 residues. V lost 1 base and J lost 1; bases outside the gene matches: 4. This entry comes from a study of regulatory T cells in long-lasting Graves disease. Study-wide points: Patients with persistent disease showed a bias toward TRBV28, TRBJ1-2 and TRBJ2-5.

The sample also formed part of further work on T cells in Graves' hyperthyroidism and ophthalmopathy. That publication notes: On the basis of clinical symptoms, serum thyroxine and TRAb, thyroid ultrasound and orbital computed tomography, diagnoses were made. Most thyroid clonotypes that were expanded above 0.001 also turned up in blood.

This sample comprised peripheral blood mononuclear cells (PBMCs), obtained at new diagnosis, from a patient treated with antithyroid drugs. The J gene is TRBJ2-1, the V gene TRBV4-3, with TRBD2 matching 10 bases. This receptor was taken from a woman between 18 and 29 years old with Graves disease. The CDR3 DNA follows: TGCGCCAGCAGCCAAGCTAGCGGGAGTTGGTCCTACAATGAGCAGTTCTTC. As protein: CASSQASGSWSYNEQFF.